This T cell receptor beta chain is drawn from a study of regulatory T cells in long-lasting Graves disease. Arm-PCR of CDR3 regions and iRepertoire HTBI primers were used to build TCR beta libraries. TCRdb recomputed calls from the multiplex PCR reads with MiXCR, one row per CDR3 protein. The profile shows 500,000 to 700,000 distinct CDR3 sequences, about 15% of them singletons. As to time point: newly diagnosed GD, antithyroid drugs for less than 3 months. Making the TCR library involved RNA that had been extracted from PBMCs. Per germline, CDR1 SNHLY and CDR2 FYNNEI. This CDR3 contains 16 residues. V was trimmed by 8 bases and J by 5 bases, leaving 19 bases between them. This clonotype was recorded at least ten times. This sample also appeared in a second study, on T cells in Graves' hyperthyroidism and ophthalmopathy. From that paper: During a first-round RT-PCR of the TCR CDR3, the HTBI primer set was used.

Here the sequenced sample was peripheral blood mononuclear cells (PBMCs), taken at new diagnosis, from a patient treated with antithyroid drugs. This chain uses TRBV2 with TRBJ1-6; D may be TRBD1 (5 bases). This receptor was taken from a woman aged 25-40 years with Graves disease. In DNA, the CDR3 is TGTGCCAGCGCCCTCCCGGGAGGAGGGGATAATTCACCCCTCCACTTT. Translation: CASALPGGGDNSPLHF.